A selection of T cell receptor beta chains follows, all from one sample in a study of CD8 T cells in ankylosing spondylitis. MiXCR, applied by TCRdb to the 5' RACE reads, yields one record per CDR3 protein. The table has around 130,000 distinct CDR3 sequences, around 7% seen once. The sample was blood, either unsorted or a sorted T cell fraction (not recorded which). The receptors originated from a male donor with ankylosing spondylitis or in good health (not recorded which). CDR3s include the opening cysteine and the closing phenylalanine or tryptophan. Each record gives: D gene, clone size, V gene, J gene, CDR3 protein, CDR3 DNA. D genes are given only for firm matches. Size tells how often a clone was seen (once, few, many) or the class of an expanded clone, and some rows leave it out.

>TRBD1|many|TRBV19|TRBJ1-5
CASSLTSTGGYQPQHF
TGTGCCAGTAGCTTGACATCTACAGGGGGGTATCAGCCCCAGCATTTT
>-|-|TRBV7-3|TRBJ1-1
CASSPGARSEAFF
TGTGCCAGCAGCCCGGGTGCTAGGTCTGAAGCTTTCTTT
>-|-|TRBV21-1|TRBJ2-1
CATFWGLSGGDEQFF
TGTGCCACCTTCTGGGGTCTGTCGGGGGGGGATGAGCAGTTCTTC
>-|many|TRBV7-9|TRBJ1-1
CASSLVLATEAFF
TGTGCCAGCAGCTTAGTACTAGCTACTGAAGCTTTCTTT
>TRBD1|many|TRBV5-1|TRBJ2-3
CASRDDRGLVVTQYF
TGCGCCAGCAGGGATGACAGGGGGTTGGTTGTGACGCAGTATTTT
>-|many|TRBV20-1|TRBJ2-7
CSAHPPGGKYF
TGCAGTGCTCATCCTCCCGGTGGAAAGTACTTC
>-|many|TRBV20-1|TRBJ1-2
CSARVGTDYGYTF
TGCAGTGCTAGAGTAGGGACCGACTATGGCTACACCTTC
>-|many|TRBV7-2|TRBJ1-4
CASSLDGRTSNEKLFF
TGTGCCAGCAGCTTAGACGGCCGAACTTCTAATGAAAAACTGTTTTTT
>-|many|TRBV18|TRBJ1-1
CASSEQGGGTEAFF
TGTGCCAGCTCCGAACAGGGAGGGGGCACTGAAGCTTTCTTT
>-|many|TRBV7-9|TRBJ1-1
CASSLASTGGTEAFF
TGTGCCAGCAGCTTAGCGTCCACGGGGGGGACTGAAGCTTTCTTT
>-|many|TRBV18|TRBJ2-7
CASSPPTVDREQYF
TGTGCCAGCTCACCACCGACCGTGGACCGGGAGCAGTACTTC
>-|many|TRBV5-1|TRBJ2-5
CASSHGALAQETQYF
TGCGCCAGCAGTCATGGAGCCCTAGCCCAAGAGACCCAGTACTTC
>TRBD2|many|TRBV4-2|TRBJ2-1
CASSQEPLAGAYNEQFF
TGTGCCAGCAGCCAAGAACCTCTAGCGGGGGCCTACAATGAGCAGTTCTTC
>TRBD1|many|TRBV20-1|TRBJ2-3
CSASRQGVGTDTQYF
TGCAGTGCTAGTCGACAGGGGGTTGGCACAGATACGCAGTATTTT
>-|few|TRBV10-3|TRBJ2-3
CAIRGTDTQYF
TGTGCCATCAGGGGCACAGATACGCAGTATTTT
>TRBD2|few|TRBV5-1|TRBJ2-7
CASSEGGAGGPFEQYF
TGCGCCAGCAGCGAAGGTGGGGCGGGAGGACCCTTCGAGCAGTACTTC
>TRBD1|many|TRBV5-1|TRBJ1-3
CASSSGTGGNTIYF
TGCGCCAGCAGCTCAGGGACAGGAGGAAACACCATATATTTT
>-|many|TRBV5-6|TRBJ2-3
CASSSTTDTQYF
TGTGCCAGCAGCTCCACGACAGATACGCAGTATTTT